This TCR beta chain was found in a study of OX40 agonist ivuxolimab in advanced cancers. Study-wide background: While on treatment, patients had intravenous ivuxolimab at 0.01 to 10 mg/kg every 2 weeks. Earlier treatment with anti-PD-1, anti-PD-L1 or anti-CTLA-4 was permitted, and around 43% had received some. Three patients, one with hepatocellular carcinoma and two with cutaneous melanoma, responded partially.

Method: immunoSEQ multiplex PCR; TCRdb's copy keeps in-frame clones and lacks some. This sample has 43,000 or so clones; roughly four fifths occur once, and the top ten carry around 2.5%. CDR3 length equals 15 residues. The germline CDR1 and CDR2 sequences are MNHNS and SASEGT. Trimming cost V 8 bases and J 6 bases, with 23 bases left between them. This chain uses TRBV6-1 with TRBJ2-7, with D perhaps matching TRBD2 (5 bases). The source was CD4+ or CD8+ T cells sorted from blood, collected in a trial of the OX40 agonist ivuxolimab. The clonotype comes from an adult with an advanced solid tumor such as melanoma, head and neck, liver or kidney cancer. CDR3 in DNA: TGTGCCAGCTCCTCTAGTTCGGGCCCCGGAGGCGAGCAGTACTTC. This gives the protein CASSSSSGPGGEQYF.